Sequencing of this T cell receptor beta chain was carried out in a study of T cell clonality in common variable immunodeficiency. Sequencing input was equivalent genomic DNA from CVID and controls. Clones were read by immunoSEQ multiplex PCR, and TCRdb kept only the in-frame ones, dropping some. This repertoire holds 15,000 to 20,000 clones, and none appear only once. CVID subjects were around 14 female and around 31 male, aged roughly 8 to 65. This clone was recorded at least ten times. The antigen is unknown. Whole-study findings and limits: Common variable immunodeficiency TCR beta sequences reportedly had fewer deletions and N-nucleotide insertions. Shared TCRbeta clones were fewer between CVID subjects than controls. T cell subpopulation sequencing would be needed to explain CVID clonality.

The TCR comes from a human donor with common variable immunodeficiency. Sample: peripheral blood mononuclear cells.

Here the CDR3 reads CASSSPGQVDSNQPQHF. CDR3 bases read: TGTGCCAGCAGCTCACCGGGACAGGTTGATAGCAATCAGCCC. The V and J genes are TRBV7-3 and TRBJ1-5; TRBD1 aligns across 8 bases. The sequenced fragment ends 3 residues before the CDR3 boundary, so the rest is inferred from the germline J gene. This CDR3 is built from 17 residues. CDR1 is SGHTA and CDR2 is FQGTGA in the germline V gene. The J segment lost 0 bases and the V segment lost 4 bases, leaving 8 bases of the junction unmatched.